A selection of T cell receptor beta chains follows, all from one sample in a study of shared clonotypes between healthy human individuals. Sequenced by immunoSEQ multiplex PCR; TCRdb stores in-frame clones only, minus some. The sample carries hundreds of thousands of clones, roughly 96% recorded once. Sequencing was done on a sample of naive CD8+ T cells sorted from blood. These receptors originate from a woman between 25 and 40 years old in good health. Each CDR3 is given with its conserved first and last residue. D genes are given only for firm matches. Some rows have no size entry. The others give once, few or many, or a class for an expanded clone.

V gene	clone size	J gene	D gene	CDR3 DNA	CDR3 protein
TRBV28	NA	TRBJ2-1	NA	TGTGCCAGCAGTTTAGGGGTTGGAGTTAGGCGTCCCGGGTTGCTGGATGAGCAGTTCTTC	CASSLGVGVRRPGLLDEQFF
TRBV30	NA	TRBJ2-7	NA	TGTGCCTGGATCGGGACTGCGGCCGAGCAGTACTTC	CAWIGTAAEQYF
TRBV28	NA	TRBJ1-5	NA	TGTGCCAGCACCCCGGGGGGCGTTTCCAGGGCGATCAATCAGCCCCAGCATTTT	CASTPGGVSRAINQPQHF
TRBV5-4	NA	TRBJ2-7	TRBD2	TGTGCCAGCAGCGGCGGGACTAGCGGGACCACCTACGAGCAGTACTTC	CASSGGTSGTTYEQYF
TRBV6-4	NA	TRBJ2-1	TRBD1	TGTGCCAGCAGTGGACAGGGGGCGGCCTACAATGAGCAGTTCTTC	CASSGQGAAYNEQFF
TRBV30	once	TRBJ2-7	TRBD2	TGTGCCTGGAGTGAGGGGAGCGGGAGTGGGTACGAGCAGTACTTC	CAWSEGSGSGYEQYF
TRBV27	NA	TRBJ2-7	TRBD1	TGTGCCAGCAGTTTGGGACAGGGCGAGCAGTACTTC	CASSLGQGEQYF
TRBV4-1	NA	TRBJ1-2	TRBD1	TGCGCCAGCAGCCAAGGTACAGGGGGCGGATACTATGGCTACACCTTC	CASSQGTGGGYYGYTF
TRBV7-3	NA	TRBJ2-1	NA	TGTGCCAGCAGCCACGACCCGAACAATGAGCAGTTCTTC	CASSHDPNNEQFF
TRBV11-2	NA	TRBJ2-7	NA	TGTGCCAGCAGCTTAGGGTCGTTCTACGAGCAGTACTTC	CASSLGSFYEQYF
TRBV7-9	NA	TRBJ2-5	NA	TGTGCCAGCAGCTTACGTCGAATGGCTCAAGAGACCCAGTACTTC	CASSLRRMAQETQYF
TRBV9	NA	TRBJ2-7	TRBD1	TGTGCCAGCAGCCCGGGGACAGGGGACTCCTACGAGCAGTACTTC	CASSPGTGDSYEQYF
TRBV28	NA	TRBJ1-1	NA	TGTGCCAGCAGTTCTCCCTCTGAAAGGGACACTGAAGCTTTCTTT	CASSSPSERDTEAFF
TRBV2	NA	TRBJ2-7	NA	TGTGCCAGCATGAGTAGTCAGGCCTACGAGCAGTACTTC	CASMSSQAYEQYF
TRBV30	once	TRBJ2-2	NA	TGTGCCTGGATGCTGGCCGGGGAGCTGTTTTTT	CAWMLAGELFF
TRBV7-8	NA	TRBJ2-7	TRBD1	TGTGCCAGCAGCCGCCGGACAGGGGATGTCGAGCAGTACTTC	CASSRRTGDVEQYF
TRBV6-5	NA	TRBJ2-7	NA	TGTGCCAGCAGTTACTCTAACGGTTTTGCCTACGAGCAGTACTTC	CASSYSNGFAYEQYF
TRBV10-2	NA	TRBJ1-1	NA	TGCGCCAGCAGTGCTGGGAATACGGGTGAGCGGACTGAAGCTTTCTTT	CASSAGNTGERTEAFF
TRBV5-1	NA	TRBJ1-1	NA	TGCGCCAGCAGCTTTGCGATCAACACTGAAGCTTTCTTT	CASSFAINTEAFF
TRBV5-6	NA	TRBJ2-5	NA	TGTGCCAGCAGCTTGGAACGGCAGGGGCACCAGACCCAGTACTTC	CASSLERQGHQTQYF
TRBV9	NA	TRBJ2-1	TRBD2	TGTGCCAGCAGCACGACGGGACTAGCGGATTACAATGAGCAGTTCTTC	CASSTTGLADYNEQFF
TRBV11-2	NA	TRBJ2-3	TRBD1	TGTGCCAGCAGCTGGGGGACAGGGTGGTATTTT	CASSWGTGWYF
TRBV14	NA	TRBJ2-2	TRBD1	TGTGCCAGCAGCCAAAAACAGGGGGGTACCGGGGAGCTGTTTTTT	CASSQKQGGTGELFF
TRBV5-4	once	TRBJ2-7	NA	TGTGCCAGCAGCTTGTTTGAAACCTACGAGCAGTACTTC	CASSLFETYEQYF
TRBV7-9	NA	TRBJ2-1	NA	TGTGCCAGCAGCTTAGGTCAGGACAATGAGCAGTTCTTC	CASSLGQDNEQFF
TRBV19	NA	TRBJ1-1	NA	TGTGCCAGTAGTTTTGAGGATAACACTGAAGCTTTCTTT	CASSFEDNTEAFF
TRBV19	NA	TRBJ2-4	TRBD2	TGTGCCAGTAGTATTGTGGGAGGGAAAAACATTCAGTACTTC	CASSIVGGKNIQYF
TRBV21-1	NA	TRBJ2-7	NA	TGTGCCAGCAGCAAATCCCCTGTTAGGACTAGCGGGATCTACGAGCAGTACTTC	CASSKSPVRTSGIYEQYF
TRBV4-1	NA	TRBJ2-7	NA	TGCGCCAGCAGCCAAGATGGCGCTTCCTACGAGCAGTACTTC	CASSQDGASYEQYF
TRBV2	NA	TRBJ2-3	TRBD1	TGTGCCAGCAGTGGCCGGGACAGGGGGTCAGCAGATACGCAGTATTTT	CASSGRDRGSADTQYF
TRBV7-8	NA	TRBJ2-2	TRBD1	TGTGCCAGCAGCGATCCGGACAGGGGAGTTGCGGACACCGGGGAGCTGTTTTTT	CASSDPDRGVADTGELFF
TRBV6-5	NA	TRBJ2-3	TRBD1	TGTGCCAGCAGTTACGACAGGGGAACGGCGGATACGCAGTATTTT	CASSYDRGTADTQYF
TRBV28	NA	TRBJ1-5	NA	TGTGCCAGCAGTAGGGTCGGACAGTTAAGCAATCAGCCCCAGCATTTT	CASSRVGQLSNQPQHF
TRBV27	NA	TRBJ1-1	NA	TGTGCCAGCAGTTTAACGTTAGGCACTGAAGCTTTCTTT	CASSLTLGTEAFF
TRBV14	once	TRBJ2-3	NA	TGTGCCAGCAGCCAAGACGACGGAGGATATACGCAGTATTTT	CASSQDDGGYTQYF
TRBV5-5	NA	TRBJ1-4	NA	TGTGCCAGCAGCTGGGAGGACTGGACTACTACTGAAAAACTGTTTTTT	CASSWEDWTTTEKLFF
TRBV28	NA	TRBJ1-1	NA	TGTGCCAGCCTACCCATGGGACTGAACACTGAAGCTTTCTTT	CASLPMGLNTEAFF
TRBV11-2	NA	TRBJ2-3	NA	TGTGCCAGCAGCTTTATTCTAGGCTTCTCAGATACGCAGTATTTT	CASSFILGFSDTQYF
TRBV19	NA	TRBJ2-7	NA	TGTGCCACCGGGTCGAGCGAGCAGTACTTC	CATGSSEQYF
TRBV28	NA	TRBJ2-7	NA	TGTGCCAGCACCCTTAGGCCCCATGACATACTATCCTACGAGCAGTACTTC	CASTLRPHDILSYEQYF
TRBV19	NA	TRBJ1-1	NA	TGTGCCAGTAGTATCACGACCAACACTGAAGCTTTCTTT	CASSITTNTEAFF
TRBV4-1	NA	TRBJ2-5	NA	TGCGCCAGCAGCCAGGATACCGAAGAGACCCAGTACTTC	CASSQDTEETQYF
TRBV10-1	NA	TRBJ1-4	TRBD1	TGCGCCAGCAGTGACAGGGGGTCACGGGAAAAACTGTTTTTT	CASSDRGSREKLFF
TRBV29-1	NA	TRBJ2-7	NA	TGCAGCGTTGAGCAGGGGAACTCCTACGAGCAGTACTTC	CSVEQGNSYEQYF
TRBV21-1	NA	TRBJ2-7	NA	TGTGCCAGCAGCTCAGCCAGCAGCCTTCCCTACGAGCAGTACTTC	CASSSASSLPYEQYF
TRBV7-8	NA	TRBJ2-5	TRBD2	TGTGCCAGCAGCCGAGGGACTAGCAGTCAAGAGACCCAGTACTTC	CASSRGTSSQETQYF
TRBV10-3	NA	TRBJ2-7	NA	TGTGCCATCAGTGAGTCTGACCCCTCCTACGAGCAGTACTTC	CAISESDPSYEQYF
TRBV2	NA	TRBJ2-7	TRBD1	TGTGCCAGCGGAGTATTGACAGGGGACTACGAGCAGTACTTC	CASGVLTGDYEQYF
TRBV27	once	TRBJ2-1	NA	TGTGCCAGCAGTTCCCGGTTATACAATGAGCAGTTCTTC	CASSSRLYNEQFF
TRBV19	NA	TRBJ1-1	NA	TGTGCCAGTAGAGGGCCTCCGGGGGAAGCTTTCTTT	CASRGPPGEAFF
TRBV28	NA	TRBJ1-1	NA	TGTGCCAGCTGGGCAGGGAGGATGAACACTGAAGCTTTCTTT	CASWAGRMNTEAFF
TRBV11-2	NA	TRBJ2-1	NA	TGTGCCAGCAGCTTAGCTCCAGGTGGGGGATACAATGAGCAGTTCTTC	CASSLAPGGGYNEQFF
TRBV7-9	NA	TRBJ1-2	NA	TGTGCCAGCAGCTTAGCTCCCTATGGCTACACCTTC	CASSLAPYGYTF
TRBV6-5	once	TRBJ2-2	TRBD2	TGTGCCAGCAGTTCCTCTAGCGGGACGACCGGGGAGCTGTTTTTT	CASSSSSGTTGELFF
TRBV10-3	NA	TRBJ1-5	NA	TGTGCCATCTCCCGGAATAGCAATCAGCCCCAGCATTTT	CAISRNSNQPQHF
TRBV9	once	TRBJ1-4	TRBD1	TGTGCCAGCAGCGTAGGACAGGGATTTAATGAAAAACTGTTTTTT	CASSVGQGFNEKLFF
TRBV29-1	NA	TRBJ2-1	TRBD2	TGCAGCGTTGATACTAGCGGGAGGCGCTCCTACAATGAGCAGTTCTTC	CSVDTSGRRSYNEQFF
TRBV2	NA	TRBJ2-7	NA	TGTGCCAGCAGTGAAGCGGGGGGACACTACTACGAGCAGTACTTC	CASSEAGGHYYEQYF
TRBV27	NA	TRBJ1-1	NA	TGTGCCAGCAGTTACGGCAGGGGTTCCGAAGCTTTCTTT	CASSYGRGSEAFF